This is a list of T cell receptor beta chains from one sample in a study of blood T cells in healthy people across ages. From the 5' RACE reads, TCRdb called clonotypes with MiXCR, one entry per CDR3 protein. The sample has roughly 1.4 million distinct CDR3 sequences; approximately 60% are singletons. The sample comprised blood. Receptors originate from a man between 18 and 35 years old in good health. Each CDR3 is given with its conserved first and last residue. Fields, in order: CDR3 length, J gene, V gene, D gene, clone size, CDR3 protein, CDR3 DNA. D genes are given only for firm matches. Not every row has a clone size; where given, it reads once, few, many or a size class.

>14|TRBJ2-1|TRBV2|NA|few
CASGQTRSYNEQFF
TGTGCCAGTGGACAGACCCGTTCGTACAATGAGCAGTTCTTC
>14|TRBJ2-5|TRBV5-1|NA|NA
CASSFERGGETQYF
TGCGCCAGCAGCTTCGAGCGAGGAGGAGAGACCCAGTACTTC
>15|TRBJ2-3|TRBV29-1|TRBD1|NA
CSVAGQGVGTDTQYF
TGCAGCGTCGCGGGACAGGGGGTAGGCACAGATACGCAGTATTTT
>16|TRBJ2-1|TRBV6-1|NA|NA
CASSEEVSSSYNEQFF
TGTGCCAGCAGTGAAGAAGTCAGCTCCTCCTACAATGAGCAGTTCTTC
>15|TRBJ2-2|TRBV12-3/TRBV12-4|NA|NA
CASSLGVTNTGELFF
TGTGCCAGCAGTTTGGGGGTTACGAACACCGGGGAGCTGTTTTTT
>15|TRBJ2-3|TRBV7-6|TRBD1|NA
CASSYTPGGTDTQYF
TGTGCCAGCAGCTACACCCCAGGGGGTACAGATACGCAGTATTTT
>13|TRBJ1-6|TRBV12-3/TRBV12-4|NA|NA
CASSPLLLGPLHF
TGTGCCAGCAGCCCTCTTCTCTTAGGTCCCCTCCACTTT
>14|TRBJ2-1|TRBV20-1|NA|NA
CSALGGPPYNEQFF
TGCAGTGCCCTAGGGGGGCCCCCCTACAATGAGCAGTTCTTC
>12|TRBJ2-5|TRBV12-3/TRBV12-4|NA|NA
CASSLGQKEQYF
TGTGCCAGCAGTTTGGGCCAGAAGGAGCAGTACTTC
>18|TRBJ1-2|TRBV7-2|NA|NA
CASSPKVIRHRSNYGYTF
TGTGCCAGCAGCCCAAAGGTGATCCGTCATAGATCAAACTATGGCTACACCTTC
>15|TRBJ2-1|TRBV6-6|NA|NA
CASSYALEGHGEQFF
TGTGCCAGCAGTTACGCACTAGAAGGGCACGGTGAGCAGTTCTTC
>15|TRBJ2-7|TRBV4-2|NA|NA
CASSHPGTSYNEQYF
TGTGCCAGCAGCCACCCTGGGACAAGCTACAATGAGCAGTACTTC
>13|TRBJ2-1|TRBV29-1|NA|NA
CSVRQLTYNEQFF
TGCAGCGTTCGACAGCTTACCTACAATGAGCAGTTCTTC
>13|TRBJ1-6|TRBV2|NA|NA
CASGRDNFSPLHF
TGTGCCAGCGGAAGAGACAATTTTTCACCCCTCCACTTT
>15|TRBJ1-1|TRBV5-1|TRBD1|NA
CASSLATGVNTEAFF
TGCGCCAGCAGCTTGGCGACAGGGGTGAACACTGAAGCTTTCTTT
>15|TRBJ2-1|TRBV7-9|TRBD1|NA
CASSSRGTGYNEQFF
TGTGCCAGCAGCTCCCGAGGGACAGGCTACAATGAGCAGTTCTTC
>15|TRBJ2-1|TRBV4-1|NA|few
CASSQGAGSYNEQFF
TGCGCCAGCAGCCAAGGGGCGGGATCCTACAATGAGCAGTTCTTC
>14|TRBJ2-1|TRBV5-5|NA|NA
CASSLVQRTNEQFF
TGTGCCAGCAGCTTGGTTCAACGGACCAATGAGCAGTTCTTC
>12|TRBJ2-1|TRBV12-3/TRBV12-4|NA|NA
CASGRGDNEQFF
TGTGCCAGCGGGAGGGGGGACAATGAGCAGTTCTTC
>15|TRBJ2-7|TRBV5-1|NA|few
CASSDAGEFAYEQYF
TGCGCCAGCAGCGATGCAGGGGAGTTTGCCTACGAGCAGTACTTC
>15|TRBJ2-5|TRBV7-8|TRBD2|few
CASSPRLAVQETQYF
TGTGCCAGCAGCCCTAGACTAGCGGTGCAAGAGACCCAGTACTTC
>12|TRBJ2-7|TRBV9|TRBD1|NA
CASSGTGTLQYF
TGTGCCAGCAGCGGGACAGGGACGCTTCAGTACTTC
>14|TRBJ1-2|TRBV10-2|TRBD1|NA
CASSLYKGAGGYTF
TGCGCCAGCAGCCTATACAAGGGGGCTGGAGGCTACACCTTC
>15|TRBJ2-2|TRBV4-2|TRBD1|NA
CASSHGDSSGGELFF
TGTGCCAGCAGCCATGGGGACAGCTCAGGTGGGGAGCTGTTTTTT
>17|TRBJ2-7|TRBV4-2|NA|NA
CASSPVSLTTGASEQYF
TGTGCCAGCAGCCCTGTTTCTCTGACGACCGGGGCGTCCGAGCAGTACTTC
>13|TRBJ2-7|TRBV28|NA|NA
CASRSGSPYEQYF
TGTGCCAGCAGGTCTGGGTCCCCCTACGAGCAGTACTTC
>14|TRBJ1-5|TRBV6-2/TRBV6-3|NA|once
CASSIDSRGQPQHF
TGTGCCAGCAGCATCGACTCCAGGGGACAGCCCCAGCATTTT
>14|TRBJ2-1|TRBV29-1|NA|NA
CSAPRFSSYNEQFF
TGCAGCGCCCCTAGGTTCAGCTCCTACAATGAGCAGTTCTTC
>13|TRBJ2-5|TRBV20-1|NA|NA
CSGRGPSQETQYF
TGCAGTGGTAGAGGTCCTTCCCAAGAGACCCAGTACTTC
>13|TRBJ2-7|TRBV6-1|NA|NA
CASSEARDREQYF
TGTGCCAGCAGTGAAGCGCGTGACCGCGAGCAGTACTTC
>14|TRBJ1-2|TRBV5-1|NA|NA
CASSLTTRGYGYTF
TGCGCCAGCAGCTTGACTACTAGGGGGTATGGCTACACCTTC
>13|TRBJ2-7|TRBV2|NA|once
CASSEIIIYEQYF
TGTGCCAGCAGTGAGATTATTATCTACGAGCAGTACTTC
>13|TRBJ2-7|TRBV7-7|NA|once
CASSPFRGREQYF
TGTGCTAGCAGCCCCTTCCGGGGACGCGAGCAGTACTTC
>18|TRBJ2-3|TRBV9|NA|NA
CASSVRGGKDPSTDTQYF
TGTGCCAGCAGCGTGCGAGGGGGTAAAGATCCTAGCACAGATACGCAGTATTTT
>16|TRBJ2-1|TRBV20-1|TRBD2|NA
CSARDPGLAGPWEQFF
TGCAGTGCTAGAGATCCTGGACTAGCGGGGCCGTGGGAGCAGTTCTTC
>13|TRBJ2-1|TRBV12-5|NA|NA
CASGLFRDNEQFF
TGTGCTAGTGGTCTCTTCCGGGACAATGAGCAGTTCTTC
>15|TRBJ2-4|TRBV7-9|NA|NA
CGSSSVDRREGEQYF
TGTGGCAGCAGCTCAGTAGACAGACGGGAAGGAGAGCAGTACTTC